This TCR beta chain was identified in a study of cytomegalovirus exposure and HLA in healthy donors. The PCR was carried out with 60 Vbeta primers and 13 Jbeta primers. Generated by immunoSEQ multiplex PCR, the TCRdb table keeps only in-frame clones and is missing some. The table has around 150,000 clones, around 64% seen once. Looked up from germline, CDR1 is SEHNR and CDR2 is FQNEAQ (reference sequence). V shed 5 bases, J shed 14 bases, and the junction held 11 bases outside the gene matches. The CDR3 extends over 12 amino acids. The chain uses TRBV7-9 and TRBJ2-5; TRBD1 matches at 7 bases. The sample was PBMCs. This sequence was found in a woman aged 25 to 45 in good health and CMV-seronegative. The CDR3 reads CASSLQSGTEYF. CDR3 nucleotides: TGTGCCAGCAGCCTACAATCCGGGACAGAATACTTC. Combining the CDR3 with reference TRBV7-9 and TRBJ2-5 gives the whole variable domain DTGVSQNPRHKITKRGQNVTFRCDPISEHNRLYWYRQTLGQGPEFLTYFQNEAQLEKSRLLSDRFSAERPKGSFSTLEIQRTEQGDSAMYLCASSLQSGTEYFGPGTRLLVL.